These 29 T cell receptor beta chains share one sample of origin, sequenced in a study of T cell repertoires in cytomegalovirus infection. TCRdb ran MiXCR on the reads and lists one entry per CDR3 protein. This sample has 20,000 to 25,000 distinct CDR3 sequences, with about 42% found just once. These TCRs are of unknown antigen specificity. Sample: CD8+ T cells from cultured PBMCs, taken from culture after CMV antigen stimulation. The source is a human donor in good health (CMV status not recorded). Some clones in this sample may be carry-over from other donors' samples.

This chain links TRBV24-1 with TRBJ1-6, with 7 bases matching TRBD1. Germline values: CDR1 KGHDR, CDR2 SFDVKD. V lost 6 bases, J lost 8 bases, and 3 bases stayed unmatched. This CDR3 has 13 amino acids. CDR3 protein: CATSIQGYSPLHF. CDR3 coding DNA: TGTGCCACCAGTATACAGGGGTATTCACCCCTCCACTTT.

This clonotype was seen repeatedly, ten times or more. The chain combines TRBV7-9 with TRBJ2-2, with TRBD2 matching 8 bases. J gave up 1 base and V 5 bases, and 6 bases lay outside the gene matches. Germline V gene lookup returns CDR1 SEHNR and CDR2 FQNEAQ (reference sequence). The CDR3 length is 16 residues. In nucleotides, the CDR3 is TGTGCCAGCAGCCCGTGGGGACTAGAGAACACCGGGGAGCTGTTTTTT. It yields the protein CASSPWGLENTGELFF.

The chain links TRBV7-8 to TRBJ2-7; the match to TRBD2 covers 9 bases. CDR3 length equals 15 residues. V shed 6 bases and J 2 bases; nucleotides not matched to a gene: 8. In germline, CDR1 is SGHVS, CDR2 FQNEAQ. The CDR3 loop reads CASRVAGATPYEQYF. CDR3 coding DNA: TGTGCCAGCAGGGTAGCGGGGGCCACCCCCTACGAGCAGTACTTC.

Ten or more counts support this clonotype. The J gene is TRBJ1-3, the V gene TRBV4-1; tentative D call: TRBD1 (5 bases). The CDR3 contains 17 residues. Germline loops: CDR1 MGHRA, CDR2 YSYEKL. V was clipped by 0 bases and J by 3 bases, with 15 bases between them. The DNA of the CDR3 is TGCGCCAGCAGCCAAGAGATGGGGTCAGGGAGTGGAAACACCATATATTTT. The encoded protein is CASSQEMGSGSGNTIYF.

This clonotype was picked up one time. The chain has TRBV27 and TRBJ2-7, with 7 bases lining up with TRBD2. The J segment lost 2 bases and the V segment lost 6 bases, leaving 10 bases of the junction unmatched. CDR1 is MNHEY and CDR2 is SMNVEV in the germline V gene (reference sequence). This CDR3 contains 15 residues. In nucleotides, the CDR3 is TGTGCCAGCAGCCAAGGGAGCGGGACCGCCTACGAGCAGTACTTC. It specifies CASSQGSGTAYEQYF.

This clonotype was seen only a few times. J is TRBJ1-1 and V is TRBV30; the D gene is possibly TRBD1 (6 bases). The CDR3 sequence is 16 residues long. Trimming removed 3 bases at V and 0 bases at J, with 17 bases between. Germline loops: CDR1 GTSNPN, CDR2 SVGIG (reference sequence). The chain's CDR3 is CAWRAHRVSMNTEAFF. As DNA, the CDR3 is TGTGCCTGGAGGGCCCACAGGGTCAGCATGAACACTGAAGCTTTCTTT.

The chain joins TRBV12-3 or TRBV12-4 to TRBJ2-2; D not certain. The CDR3 consists of 15 residues. V was trimmed by 1 base and J by 0 bases, leaving 6 bases between them. The CDR3 coding sequence is TGTGCCAGCAGTTTAGTCAATCCGAACACCGGGGAGCTGTTTTTT. Protein: CASSLVNPNTGELFF.

The rearrangement joins TRBV28 to TRBJ1-5, with 9 positions matching TRBD1. In germline, CDR1 is MDHEN, CDR2 SYDVKM. The trim removed 6 bases at V and 1 base at J, leaving 4 bases unmatched. CDR3 length equals 15 residues. The CDR3 bases are TGTGCCAGCAGCGCGGACAGGGGAAGCAATCAGCCCCAGCATTTT. This translates into CASSADRGSNQPQHF.

In this sample, this clonotype turned up once. V gene TRBV7-2 combines with J gene TRBJ2-7; D may be TRBD2 (5 bases). Per germline, CDR1 SGHTA and CDR2 FQGNSA. Trimming pared 5 bases from V and 5 bases from J, leaving 13 bases between. This CDR3 has 13 residues. Here the CDR3 reads CASSPRSGHEQYF. CDR3 coding DNA: TGTGCCAGCAGCCCTCGCAGCGGCCACGAGCAGTACTTC.

This rearrangement joins TRBV19 to TRBJ1-1, with 8 positions matching TRBD1. Per germline, CDR1 LNHDA and CDR2 SQIVND (reference sequence). The V segment lost 1 base and the J segment 8 bases; nucleotides outside the gene matches: 3. This CDR3 spans 13 amino acids. The CDR3 is CASSIAWDREAFF. Written as DNA, the CDR3 is TGTGCCAGTAGTATAGCCTGGGACAGGGAAGCTTTCTTT.

This clonotype was seen a few times. The V gene is TRBV20-1, the J gene TRBJ2-3; 9 bases line up with TRBD2. The V segment lost 3 bases and the J segment 2 bases; nucleotides outside the gene matches: 6. Germline values: CDR1 DFQATT, CDR2 SNEGSKA (reference sequence). The CDR3 is made up of 15 amino acids. CDR3: CSARELAGDTDTQYF. The CDR3 nucleotides are TGCAGTGCTAGGGAGTTAGCGGGAGACACAGATACGCAGTATTTT.

The chain recombines TRBV27 with TRBJ1-2, with 7 bases fitting TRBD1. The germline CDR1 and CDR2 sequences are MNHEY and SMNVEV (reference sequence). CDR3 length equals 12 residues. V was pared by 5 bases and J by 8 bases, with 5 bases of the junction left unmatched. The CDR3 region has the DNA TGTGCCAGCAGTAGACAGGGAAAAGGCTACACCTTC. Protein product: CASSRQGKGYTF.

The chain has TRBV6-2 or TRBV6-3 and TRBJ1-1; D gene uncertain. Germline V gives CDR1 MNHEY, CDR2 SVGEGT. The CDR3 covers 18 residues. The V end lost 4 bases, the J end lost 1 base, and 22 bases lay between the germline ends. CDR3 nucleotide sequence: TGTGCCAGCAGTTCTATCCGAGGCTCCAAGCGAGCGAACACTGAAGCTTTCTTT. Translation gives CASSSIRGSKRANTEAFF.

This clonotype came up a few times. The rearrangement joins TRBV10-3 to TRBJ1-1; perhaps TRBD1 as D (6 bases). V was cut by 6 bases and J by 1 base, with 9 bases left in between. This CDR3 is 13 amino acids long. Germline CDR1 ENHRY, CDR2 SYGVKD. The CDR3 sequence is CAISATGNTEAFF. Here the CDR3 DNA reads TGTGCCATCAGCGCGACAGGGAACACTGAAGCTTTCTTT.

The chain is built from TRBV2 and TRBJ2-1, with D possibly being TRBD2 (6 bases). This CDR3 contains 15 residues. CDR1 SNHLY and CDR2 FYNNEI come from the germline V gene. V gave up 1 base and J gave up 3 bases, with 10 bases separating them. The CDR3 here is CASSEGTKFYNEQFF. The CDR3 DNA sequence: TGTGCCAGCAGTGAAGGGACTAAATTCTACAATGAGCAGTTCTTC.

The V gene is TRBV7-8, the J gene TRBJ2-1; TRBD2 aligns across 7 bases. Germline V lookup: CDR1 SGHVS, CDR2 FQNEAQ. V trimming: 7 bases; J trimming: 6 bases; junction bases outside the gene matches: 0. The CDR3 runs to 11 residues. The CDR3 here is CASTGGNEQFF. The CDR3 nucleotides are TGTGCCAGCACGGGGGGCAATGAGCAGTTCTTC.

This clonotype was picked up a small number of times. V usage is TRBV7-9 and J usage is TRBJ1-6; D is unclear. From germline, CDR1 is SEHNR and CDR2 FQNEAQ (reference sequence). Trimming removed 7 bases at V and 7 bases at J, with 14 bases between. The CDR3 is made up of 14 amino acids. Here the CDR3 reads CASTSTTKNSPLHF. For the CDR3, the DNA is TGTGCCAGCACCTCAACCACAAAAAATTCACCCCTCCACTTT.

The chain is built from TRBV3-1 and TRBJ2-5; TRBD1 is a possible D gene (6 bases). The CDR3 sequence is 17 residues long. Trimming shortened V by 0 bases and J by 2 bases, and 16 bases separated the two germline ends. Germline V gene lookup returns CDR1 LGHDT and CDR2 YNNKEL (reference sequence). CDR3: CASSQDLAGDGQETQYF. The CDR3 DNA is TGTGCCAGCAGCCAAGATCTCGCAGGGGACGGGCAAGAGACCCAGTACTTC.

The sample holds many counts of this clonotype. This chain connects TRBV6-1 to TRBJ1-4; D gene unclear. Germline values: CDR1 MNHNS, CDR2 SASEGT. V dropped 4 bases and J dropped 8 bases, with 14 bases sitting between them. The CDR3 has 14 residues. The CDR3, as DNA: TGTGCCAGCAGTGGGGCAGTCCTAGGGGAAAAACTGTTTTTT. Protein sequence: CASSGAVLGEKLFF.

This clonotype appeared a few times. V and J are TRBV6-1 and TRBJ2-2; D assignment may be TRBD1 or TRBD2 (5 bases each). CDR3 size: 15 residues. V shed 2 bases and J shed 4 bases, with 11 bases lying between them. The germline V gene encodes CDR1 MNHNS and CDR2 SASEGT. The CDR3 DNA reads as TGTGCCAGCAGTGAATCTGGGGACCTCACCGGGGAGCTGTTTTTT. Amino acid sequence: CASSESGDLTGELFF.

The rearrangement joins TRBV7-2 to TRBJ1-6, with 7 bases aligning to TRBD1. The CDR3 has 17 amino acids. V dropped 4 bases and J dropped 5; count of bases not matched to a gene: 11. In germline, CDR1 is SGHTA, CDR2 FQGNSA. The CDR3 region has the DNA TGTGCCAGCAGCTCAGCGACAGGGATTCCTAATAATTCACCCCTCCACTTT. Amino acids: CASSSATGIPNNSPLHF.

This clonotype was seen only a few times. V usage is TRBV7-9 and J usage is TRBJ1-4; 9 nucleotides line up with TRBD1. Germline assignment: CDR1 SEHNR and CDR2 FQNEAQ (reference sequence). Trimming took 4 bases from V and 0 from J; bases not matched to a gene: 6. The CDR3 loop spans 17 amino acids. The DNA of the CDR3 is TGTGCCAGCAGCTCCCGGGACAGGGATCCAACTAATGAAAAACTGTTTTTT. Amino acid sequence: CASSSRDRDPTNEKLFF.

This clonotype turned up a few times. This sequence joins TRBV2 and TRBJ2-5; D not resolved. The CDR3 extends over 13 amino acids. V lost 4 bases, J lost 0 bases, and 6 bases lay in between. Looked up from germline, CDR1 is SNHLY and CDR2 is FYNNEI. This CDR3 reads CASSVWHQETQYF. The CDR3 region has the DNA TGTGCCAGCAGTGTGTGGCACCAAGAGACCCAGTACTTC.

CDR3 sequence reads: CASSLAGRGLNTEAFF. In DNA form, the CDR3 reads TGTGCCAGCAGCTTGGCCGGTAGGGGTTTGAACACTGAAGCTTTCTTT. V is TRBV5-6 and J is TRBJ1-1; D is perhaps TRBD1 (5 bases). V lost 0 bases and J lost 0, with 12 bases in between. The V gene's germline CDR1 is SGHDT and CDR2 YYEEEE. The CDR3 loop spans 16 amino acids.

The chain combines TRBV7-9 with TRBJ1-2; 10 bases are shared with TRBD1. J was trimmed by 3 bases and V by 5 bases; bases with no gene match: 9. The germline CDR1 and CDR2 sequences are SEHNR and FQNEAQ (reference sequence). CDR3 length equals 16 residues. For the CDR3, the DNA is TGTGCCAGCAGCCCCTCGGACAGGGGGAAGGACTATGGCTACACCTTC. As protein: CASSPSDRGKDYGYTF.

This clonotype has a handful of counts. V gene TRBV3-1 combines with J gene TRBJ1-1, with D unclear. The length of the CDR3 is 15 residues. The germline V gene has CDR1 LGHDT and CDR2 YNNKEL (reference sequence). V was cut by 0 bases and J by 5 bases, with 13 bases left in between. The CDR3 DNA reads TGTGCCAGCAGCCAAGATCCGGGCGGGAGTACTGAAGCTTTCTTT. It is translated as CASSQDPGGSTEAFF.

The rearrangement links TRBV4-3 to TRBJ2-7; D remains unclear. This CDR3 is built from 15 residues. Between the trimmed V and J ends, which lost 2 bases and 2 bases, there was a span of 13 bases. CDR1 and CDR2 from the germline V gene are LGHNA and YSLEER. The CDR3 sequence: CASSQSENDPYEQYF. The DNA for the CDR3 is TGCGCCAGCAGCCAATCCGAGAACGATCCCTACGAGCAGTACTTC.

At least ten counts were recorded for this clonotype. The V call is TRBV7-8, the J call TRBJ2-7; the D is unclear. Germline CDR1 SGHVS, CDR2 FQNEAQ. Trimming shortened V by 2 bases and J by 3 bases, and 5 bases separated the two germline ends. This CDR3 contains 12 residues. CDR3 coding DNA: TGTGCCAGCAGCTTAACAGACTACGAGCAGTACTTC. As protein: CASSLTDYEQYF. Full variable domain (outside the CDR3, taken from reference TRBV7-8 and TRBJ2-7): GAGVSQSPRYKVAKRGQDVALRCDPISGHVSLFWYQQALGQGPEFLTYFQNEAQLDKSGLPSDRFFAERPEGSVSTLKIQRTQQEDSAVYLCASSLTDYEQYFGPGTRLTVT.

This clonotype has just a few counts. The rearrangement joins TRBV7-2 to TRBJ1-2; D possibly corresponds to TRBD1 (5 bases). The CDR3 loop spans 14 amino acids. The V end was cut by 4 bases, the J end by 7 bases, with 16 bases between. Germline loops: CDR1 SGHTA, CDR2 FQGNSA. The CDR3 nucleotides are TGTGCCAGCAGCTCCCTGAGGTTTGGGGGTGGCTACACCTTC. Translated: CASSSLRFGGGYTF.